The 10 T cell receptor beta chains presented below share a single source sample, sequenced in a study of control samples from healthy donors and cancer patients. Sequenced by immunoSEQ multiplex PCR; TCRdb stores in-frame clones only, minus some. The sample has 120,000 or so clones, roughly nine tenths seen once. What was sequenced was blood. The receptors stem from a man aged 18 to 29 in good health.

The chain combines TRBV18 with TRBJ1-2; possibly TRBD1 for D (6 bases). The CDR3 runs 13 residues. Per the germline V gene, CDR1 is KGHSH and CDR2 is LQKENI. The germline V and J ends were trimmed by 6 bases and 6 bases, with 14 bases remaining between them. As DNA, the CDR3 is TGTGCCAGCTCCCCAGGGGCCGGGGATGGCTACACCTTC. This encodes CASSPGAGDGYTF.

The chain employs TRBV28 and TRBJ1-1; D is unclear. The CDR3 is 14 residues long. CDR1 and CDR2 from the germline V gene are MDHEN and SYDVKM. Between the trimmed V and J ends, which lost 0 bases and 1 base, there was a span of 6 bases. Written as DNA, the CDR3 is TGTGCCAGCAGTTTATGGGCAGCGAACACTGAAGCTTTCTTT. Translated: CASSLWAANTEAFF.

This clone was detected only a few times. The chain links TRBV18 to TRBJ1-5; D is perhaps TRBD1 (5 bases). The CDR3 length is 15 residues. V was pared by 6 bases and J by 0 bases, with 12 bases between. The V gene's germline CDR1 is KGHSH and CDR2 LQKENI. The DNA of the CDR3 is TGTGCCAGCTCTCCCCAGGGATATAGCAATCAGCCCCAGCATTTT. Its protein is CASSPQGYSNQPQHF.

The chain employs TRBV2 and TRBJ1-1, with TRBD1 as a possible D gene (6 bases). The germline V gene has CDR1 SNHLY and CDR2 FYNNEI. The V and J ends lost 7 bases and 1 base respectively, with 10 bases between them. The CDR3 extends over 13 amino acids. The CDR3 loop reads CASKRTENTEAFF. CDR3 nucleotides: TGTGCCAGCAAGAGGACAGAGAACACTGAAGCTTTCTTT. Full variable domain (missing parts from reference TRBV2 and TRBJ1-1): EPEVTQTPSHQVTQMGQEVILRCVPISNHLYFYWYRQILGQKVEFLVSFYNNEISEKSEIFDDQFSVERPDGSNFTLKIRSTKLEDSAMYFCASKRTENTEAFFGQGTRLTVV.

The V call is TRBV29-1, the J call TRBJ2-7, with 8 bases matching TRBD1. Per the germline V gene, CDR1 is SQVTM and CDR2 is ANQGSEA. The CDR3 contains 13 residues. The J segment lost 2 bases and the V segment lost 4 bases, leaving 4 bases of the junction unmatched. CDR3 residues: CSVGDRGTYEQYF. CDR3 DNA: TGCAGCGTTGGAGACAGGGGTACCTACGAGCAGTACTTC.

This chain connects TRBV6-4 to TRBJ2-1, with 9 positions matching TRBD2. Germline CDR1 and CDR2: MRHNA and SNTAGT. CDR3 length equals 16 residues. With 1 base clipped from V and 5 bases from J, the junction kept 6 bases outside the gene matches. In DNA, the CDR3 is TGTGCCAGCAGTGACTTACCTAGCGGGGCGCACAATGAGCAGTTCTTC. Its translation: CASSDLPSGAHNEQFF.

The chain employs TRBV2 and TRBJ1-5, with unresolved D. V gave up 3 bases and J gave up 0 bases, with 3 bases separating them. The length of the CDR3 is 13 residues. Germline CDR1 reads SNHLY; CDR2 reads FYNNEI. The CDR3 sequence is CASSDDSNQPQHF. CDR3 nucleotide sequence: TGTGCCAGCAGTGATGATAGCAATCAGCCCCAGCATTTT.

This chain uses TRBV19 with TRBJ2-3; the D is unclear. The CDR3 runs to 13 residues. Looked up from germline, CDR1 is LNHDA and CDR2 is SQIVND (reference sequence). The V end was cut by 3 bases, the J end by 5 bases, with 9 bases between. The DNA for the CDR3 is TGTGCCAGTAGTATTTCTCCCGTAGATACGCAGTATTTT. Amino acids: CASSISPVDTQYF.

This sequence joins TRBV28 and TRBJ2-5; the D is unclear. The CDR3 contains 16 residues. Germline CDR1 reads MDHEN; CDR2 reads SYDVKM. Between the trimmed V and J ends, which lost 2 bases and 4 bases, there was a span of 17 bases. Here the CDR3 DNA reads TGTGCCAGCAGTTTACTCCTTCTAGTGCAGGCAGAGACCCAGTACTTC. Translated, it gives CASSLLLLVQAETQYF.

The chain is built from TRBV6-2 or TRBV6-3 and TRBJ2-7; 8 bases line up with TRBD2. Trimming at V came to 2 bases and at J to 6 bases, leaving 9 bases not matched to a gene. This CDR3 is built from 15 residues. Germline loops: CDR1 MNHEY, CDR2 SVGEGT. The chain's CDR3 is CASSYTAGGSREQYF. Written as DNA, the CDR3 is TGTGCCAGCAGTTACACTGCGGGAGGATCTCGCGAGCAGTACTTC.